The 21 T cell receptor beta chains given below trace back to one sample, sequenced in a study of blood T cells in healthy people across ages. A second PCR, run for about 6 to 12 cycles, used a sample-barcoded 5' primer plus a J-beta primer mix. TCRdb re-derived calls from the 5' RACE reads in MiXCR, one entry per CDR3 protein. The sample has about 1.4 million distinct CDR3 sequences; 55% to 75% are singletons. The sequenced material came from blood. All receptors derive from a man in his late teens or twenties in good health.

The chain joins TRBV20-1 to TRBJ2-4, with D hard to call. The CDR3 covers 12 residues. The V and J ends lost 3 bases and 4 bases respectively, with 7 bases between them. The germline V gene has CDR1 DFQATT and CDR2 SNEGSKA (reference sequence). The CDR3 bases are TGCAGTGCTAGTCTCCATAAAAACATTCAGTACTTC. Translated, it gives CSASLHKNIQYF.

The rearrangement links TRBV4-1 to TRBJ2-1, with unresolved D. The J call may be wrong; the DNA end is better matched by TRBJ2-7. Germline loops: CDR1 MGHRA, CDR2 YSYEKL. The CDR3 totals 14 residues. The CDR3 here is CASSRKADYNEQYF. CDR3 nucleotides: TGCGCCAGCAGCCGGAAGGCTGATTACAATGAGCAGTACTTC.

V gene TRBV4-1 combines with J gene TRBJ2-1, with TRBD1 matching over 8 bases. The CDR3 runs to 15 residues. Looked up from germline, CDR1 is MGHRA and CDR2 is YSYEKL. Trimming cost V 2 bases and J 5 bases; bases outside gene matches: 5. CDR3 region: CASSQPGTGDNEQFF. The CDR3 DNA reads as TGCGCCAGCAGCCAACCCGGGACAGGAGACAATGAGCAGTTCTTC.

This chain uses TRBV2 with TRBJ1-1; possible D gene TRBD1, 6 bases. V was cut by 6 bases and J by 2 bases, with 13 bases left in between. Germline CDR1 SNHLY, CDR2 FYNNEI. The length of the CDR3 is 14 residues. CDR3 sequence (DNA): TGTGCCAGCAGAGCGCCGGGGGCAAACACTGAAGCTTTCTTT. It is translated as CASRAPGANTEAFF. The full variable domain, with the rest looked up from reference TRBV2 and TRBJ1-1, is EPEVTQTPSHQVTQMGQEVILRCVPISNHLYFYWYRQILGQKVEFLVSFYNNEISEKSEIFDDQFSVERPDGSNFTLKIRSTKLEDSAMYFCASRAPGANTEAFFGQGTRLTVV.

The chain joins TRBV20-1 to TRBJ1-5; TRBD1 aligns across 7 bases. Looked up from germline, CDR1 is DFQATT and CDR2 is SNEGSKA (reference sequence). After removal of 5 bases from V and 10 bases from J, the junction contained 8 bases not matched to a gene. The length of the CDR3 is 12 residues. The CDR3 nucleotides are TGCAGTGCTGGGGACAGCATCCGTCCCCAGCATTTT. Translating gives CSAGDSIRPQHF.

The chain couples TRBV7-9 to TRBJ1-1; D not certain. Germline V gene data show CDR1 as SEHNR and CDR2 as FQNEAQ (reference sequence). V was cut by 10 bases and J by 2 bases, with 11 bases left in between. This CDR3 has 12 residues. The CDR3: CATTAANTEAFF. CDR3 coding DNA: TGTGCCACCACCGCAGCCAACACTGAAGCTTTCTTT.

The gene calls are TRBV6-5 and TRBJ2-5; D perhaps matches TRBD1 (5 bases). This CDR3 has 17 amino acids. The germline CDR1 and CDR2 sequences are MNHEY and SVGAGI. V lost 4 bases, J lost 2 bases, and 20 bases lay in between. The CDR3, as DNA: TGTGCCAGCAGTTCTTCCCAGGGATTTGGCCCTCAAGAGACCCAGTACTTC. Its translation: CASSSSQGFGPQETQYF.

This clonotype was seen more than once but under ten times. The genes are TRBV7-2 and TRBJ2-7; D may be TRBD1 (5 bases). Trimming shortened V by 6 bases and J by 3 bases, and 15 bases separated the two germline ends. The CDR3 has 14 amino acids. From germline, CDR1 is SGHTA and CDR2 FQGNSA. This CDR3 reads CASRPVDSFYEQYF. For the CDR3, the DNA is TGTGCCAGCAGACCAGTAGACAGCTTCTACGAGCAGTACTTC. Full variable domain (missing parts from reference TRBV7-2 and TRBJ2-7): GAGVSQSPSNKVTEKGKDVELRCDPISGHTALYWYRQSLGQGLEFLIYFQGNSAPDKSGLPSDRFSAERTGGSVSTLTIQRTQQEDSAVYLCASRPVDSFYEQYFGPGTRLTVT.

The chain combines TRBV29-1 with TRBJ1-1; TRBD1 is a possible D gene (5 bases). The V and J ends lost 6 bases and 0 bases respectively, with 11 bases between them. The germline gives CDR1 SQVTM, CDR2 ANQGSEA. This CDR3 comprises 13 residues. Here the CDR3 reads CSVGAAMNTEAFF. The CDR3, as DNA: TGCAGCGTAGGGGCCGCAATGAACACTGAAGCTTTCTTT.

The chain joins TRBV28 to TRBJ2-7, with 7 nucleotides matching TRBD1. The CDR3 covers 15 residues. With V trimmed by 1 base and J by 3 bases, 6 bases remained unmatched. Germline values: CDR1 MDHEN, CDR2 SYDVKM. The CDR3 bases are TGTGCCAGCAGTTTATCCGGGACAGCGTACTACGAGCAGTACTTC. This codes for CASSLSGTAYYEQYF.

This chain uses TRBV12-3 or TRBV12-4 with TRBJ2-7, with 7 bases fitting TRBD1. The CDR3 contains 15 residues. The V segment lost 6 bases and the J segment 3 bases; nucleotides outside the gene matches: 11. CDR3 sequence: CASSLRDRAYYEQYF. The CDR3 DNA reads as TGTGCCAGCAGCCTCCGGGACAGAGCGTACTACGAGCAGTACTTC.

The chain employs TRBV6-1 and TRBJ2-1; D may be TRBD1 (6 bases). The V end lost 4 bases, the J end lost 4 bases, and 20 bases lay between the germline ends. The CDR3 is made up of 17 amino acids. Looked up from germline, CDR1 is MNHNS and CDR2 is SASEGT. CDR3 sequence reads: CASSVRHRDTIYNEQFF. DNA of the CDR3: TGTGCCAGCAGTGTCCGACACAGGGATACAATTTACAATGAGCAGTTCTTC.

The rearrangement uses TRBV4-1 and TRBJ2-3; weak D call: TRBD2 (6 bases). Germline values: CDR1 MGHRA, CDR2 YSYEKL. Trimming took off 6 bases at V and 3 bases at J, with 13 bases between the two ends. The CDR3 has 14 amino acids. The CDR3 coding sequence is TGCGCCAGCAGACACGGGCGGGATACAGATACGCAGTATTTT. Its translation: CASRHGRDTDTQYF.

The chain recombines TRBV20-1 with TRBJ2-5; TRBD1 agrees at 7 bases. CDR1 and CDR2 from the germline V gene are DFQATT and SNEGSKA (reference sequence). V lost 4 bases and J lost 2; bases outside the gene matches: 4. The CDR3 extends over 13 amino acids. DNA for the CDR3: TGCAGTGCTACAGGACAGGAACAAGAGACCCAGTACTTC. Translating it yields CSATGQEQETQYF.

The V and J genes are TRBV25-1 and TRBJ2-5; D may be TRBD1 (6 bases). The V gene lost 2 bases and the J gene lost 1 base, with 11 bases spanning the gap. This CDR3 comprises 15 residues. Germline V gives CDR1 MGHDK, CDR2 SYGVNS. The DNA of the CDR3 is TGTGCCAGCAGTGAAGGGTTCAGGGGCCAAGAGACCCAGTACTTC. Translating gives CASSEGFRGQETQYF.

Concerning this clonotype itself: One end of the junction is discordant with germline, which a read error may explain. The chain combines TRBV4-3 with TRBJ2-3; D ambiguous. This CDR3 contains 16 residues. Per germline, CDR1 LGHNA and CDR2 YSLEER. CDR3 sequence: CASSHSSETYTDTRYF. The CDR3 DNA sequence: TGCGCCAGCAGCCATAGTTCCGAGACCTACACAGATACGCGGTATTTT.

This clonotype was recorded many times. At one end, the junction sequence differs from germline, possibly due to a read error. The chain links TRBV5-5 to TRBJ1-6; no firm D call. Germline CDR1 SGHKS, CDR2 YYEKEE (reference sequence). The CDR3 totals 12 residues. CDR3 bases: TGTGCCAGCAGCTCCAATAATTCACCCCTCCACTTT. This translates into CASSSNNSPLHF. Combining the CDR3 with reference TRBV5-5 and TRBJ1-6 gives the whole variable domain DAGVTQSPTHLIKTRGQQVTLRCSPISGHKSVSWYQQVLGQGPQFIFQYYEKEERGRGNFPDRFSARQFPNYSSELNVNALLLGDSALYLCASSSNNSPLHFGNGTRLTVT.

The chain is built from TRBV7-2 and TRBJ2-2, with D possibly being TRBD2 (6 bases). The CDR3 is 16 residues long. Germline CDR1 and CDR2: SGHTA and FQGNSA. Trimming removed 3 bases from V and 3 bases from J, with 14 bases in between. Here the CDR3 reads CASSFWGELDTGELFF. CDR3 nucleotide sequence: TGTGCCAGCAGCTTCTGGGGGGAGCTGGACACCGGGGAGCTGTTTTTT.

In this sample, this clonotype turned up a few times. The V and J genes are TRBV7-9 and TRBJ1-5; D perhaps matches TRBD1 (5 bases). Looked up from germline, CDR1 is SEHNR and CDR2 is FQNEAQ (reference sequence). Trimming stripped 1 base from V and 2 bases from J, with 12 bases between. The CDR3 has 16 residues. CDR3 coding DNA: TGTGCCAGCAGCTTAGGACAGCAAGGGGGCAATCAGCCCCAGCATTTT. It yields the protein CASSLGQQGGNQPQHF.

V and J are TRBV4-1 and TRBJ2-3; D is uncertain. The germline V and J ends were trimmed by 1 base and 8 bases, with 10 bases remaining between them. There are 13 residues in the CDR3. Germline CDR1 reads MGHRA; CDR2 reads YSYEKL. CDR3 coding DNA: TGCGCCAGCAGCCAAGTCTCCTTGGGTACGCAGTATTTT. It yields the protein CASSQVSLGTQYF.

The chain is built from TRBV4-3 and TRBJ2-7; possible D gene TRBD1, 6 bases. V dropped 1 base and J dropped 4 bases, with 11 bases sitting between them. Germline CDR1 reads LGHNA; CDR2 reads YSLEER. The CDR3 is 14 amino acids. The CDR3 DNA follows: TGCGCCAGCAGCCAAGCACAGGGAGCGTACGAGCAGTACTTC. This gives the protein CASSQAQGAYEQYF.